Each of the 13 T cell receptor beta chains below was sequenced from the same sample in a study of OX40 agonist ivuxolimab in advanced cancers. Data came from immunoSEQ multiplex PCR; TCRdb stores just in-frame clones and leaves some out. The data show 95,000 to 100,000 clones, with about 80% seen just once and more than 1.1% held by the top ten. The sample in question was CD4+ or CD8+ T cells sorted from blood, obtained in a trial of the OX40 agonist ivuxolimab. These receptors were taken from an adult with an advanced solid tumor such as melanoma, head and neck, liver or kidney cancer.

The CDR3, as DNA: TGTGCCTGGAGTATGCACGGACAGTTCAATCAGCCCCAGCATTTT. Protein sequence: CAWSMHGQFNQPQHF. The chain links TRBV30 to TRBJ1-5; a possible D gene is TRBD1 (6 bases). Per germline, CDR1 GTSNPN and CDR2 SVGIG (reference sequence). V was trimmed by 2 bases and J by 3 bases, leaving 14 bases between them. The CDR3 is made up of 15 amino acids.

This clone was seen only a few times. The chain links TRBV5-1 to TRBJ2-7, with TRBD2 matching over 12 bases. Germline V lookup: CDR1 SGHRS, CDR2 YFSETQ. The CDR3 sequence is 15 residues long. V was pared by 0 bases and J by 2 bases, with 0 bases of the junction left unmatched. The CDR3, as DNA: TGCGCCAGCAGCTTGGCTAGCGGGGGGGCCTACGAGCAGTACTTC. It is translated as CASSLASGGAYEQYF.

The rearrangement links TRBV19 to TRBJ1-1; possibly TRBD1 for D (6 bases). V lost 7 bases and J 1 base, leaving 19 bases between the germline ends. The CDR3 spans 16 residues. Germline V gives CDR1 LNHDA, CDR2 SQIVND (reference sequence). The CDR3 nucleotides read TGTGCCAGTATCGGGAGACAGGCACAAAGGAACACTGAAGCTTTCTTT. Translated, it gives CASIGRQAQRNTEAFF.

The chain's CDR3 is CASSLGQESSYEQYF. The CDR3 DNA follows: TGTGCCAGCAGCTTAGGACAGGAGAGCTCCTACGAGCAGTACTTC. The gene calls are TRBV7-6 and TRBJ2-7; D is possibly TRBD1 (6 bases). V was shortened by 1 base and J by 0 bases, with 10 bases between the two germline ends. The germline V gene has CDR1 SGHVS and CDR2 FNYEAQ. There are 15 residues in the CDR3.

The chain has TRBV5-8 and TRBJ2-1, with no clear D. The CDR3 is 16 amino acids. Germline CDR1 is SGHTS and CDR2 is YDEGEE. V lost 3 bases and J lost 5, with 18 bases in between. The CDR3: CASSSGRWNLDNEQFF. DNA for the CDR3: TGTGCCAGCAGCTCCGGTAGGTGGAACCTAGACAATGAGCAGTTCTTC.

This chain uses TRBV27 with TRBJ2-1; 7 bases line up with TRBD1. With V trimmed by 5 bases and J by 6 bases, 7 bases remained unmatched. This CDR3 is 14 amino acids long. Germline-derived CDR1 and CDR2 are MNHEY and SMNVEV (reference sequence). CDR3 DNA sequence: TGTGCCAGCAGTGAACGGACAGGAGGCAATGAGCAGTTCTTC. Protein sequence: CASSERTGGNEQFF.

The CDR3 DNA sequence: TGCAGCGTCCCGTCGGGGCACAGAGATACGCAGTATTTT. Its translation: CSVPSGHRDTQYF. V gene TRBV29-1 combines with J gene TRBJ2-3; D might be TRBD1 or TRBD2, each matching 5 bases. This CDR3 is 13 amino acids long. V gave up 6 bases and J gave up 5 bases, with 15 bases separating them. Germline-derived CDR1 and CDR2 are SQVTM and ANQGSEA.

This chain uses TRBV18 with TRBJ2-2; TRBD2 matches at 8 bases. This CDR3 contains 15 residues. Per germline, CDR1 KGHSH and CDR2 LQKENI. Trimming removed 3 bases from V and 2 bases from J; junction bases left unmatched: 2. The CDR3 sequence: CASSPRGGNTGELFF. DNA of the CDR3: TGTGCCAGCTCACCTCGGGGGGGAAACACCGGGGAGCTGTTTTTT.

The CDR3 here is CASRLGGADYGYTF. The CDR3 coding sequence is TGTGCCAGCAGATTGGGGGGGGCCGACTATGGCTACACCTTC. The V and J genes are TRBV2 and TRBJ1-2; a possible D gene is TRBD1 (6 bases). CDR3 length: 14 amino acids. Germline CDR1 is SNHLY and CDR2 is FYNNEI. The ends were cut back, 6 bases at V and 3 bases at J, with 14 bases in the middle. The variable domain in full, completed from reference TRBV2 and TRBJ1-2, reads EPEVTQTPSHQVTQMGQEVILRCVPISNHLYFYWYRQILGQKVEFLVSFYNNEISEKSEIFDDQFSVERPDGSNFTLKIRSTKLEDSAMYFCASRLGGADYGYTFGSGTRLTVV.

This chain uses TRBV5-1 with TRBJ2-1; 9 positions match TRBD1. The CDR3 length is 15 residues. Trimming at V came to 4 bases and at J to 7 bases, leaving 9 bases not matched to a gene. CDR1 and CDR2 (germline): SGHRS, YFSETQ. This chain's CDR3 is CASSPGGQGWNEQFF. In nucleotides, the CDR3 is TGCGCCAGCAGCCCGGGGGGACAGGGTTGGAATGAGCAGTTCTTC.

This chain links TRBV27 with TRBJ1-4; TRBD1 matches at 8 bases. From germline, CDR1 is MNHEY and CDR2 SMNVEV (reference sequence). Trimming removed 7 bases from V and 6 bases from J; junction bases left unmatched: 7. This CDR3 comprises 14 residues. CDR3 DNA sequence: TGTGCCAGCATCAAGGACAGGGTCTATGAAAAACTGTTTTTT. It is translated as CASIKDRVYEKLFF.

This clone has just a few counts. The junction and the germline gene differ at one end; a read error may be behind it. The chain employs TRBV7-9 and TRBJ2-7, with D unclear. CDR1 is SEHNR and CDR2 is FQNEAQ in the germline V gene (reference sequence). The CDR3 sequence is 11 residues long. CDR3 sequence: CASSLQYAQYF. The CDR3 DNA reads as TGTGCCAGCAGCTTACAGTACGCGCAGTACTTC. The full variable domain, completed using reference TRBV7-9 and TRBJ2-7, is DTGVSQNPRHKITKRGQNVTFRCDPISEHNRLYWYRQTLGQGPEFLTYFQNEAQLEKSRLLSDRFSAERPKGSFSTLEIQRTEQGDSAMYLCASSLQYAQYFGPGTRLTVT.

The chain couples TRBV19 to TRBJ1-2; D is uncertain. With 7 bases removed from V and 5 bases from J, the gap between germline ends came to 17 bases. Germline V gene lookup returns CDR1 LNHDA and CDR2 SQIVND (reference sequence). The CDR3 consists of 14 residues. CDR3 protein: CASNRISSTYGYTF. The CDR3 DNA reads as TGTGCCAGTAACCGAATTAGCTCCACTTATGGCTACACCTTC. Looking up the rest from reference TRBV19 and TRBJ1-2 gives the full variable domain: DGGITQSPKYLFRKEGQNVTLSCEQNLNHDAMYWYRQDPGQGLRLIYYSQIVNDFQKGDIAEGYSVSREKKESFPLTVTSAQKNPTAFYLCASNRISSTYGYTFGSGTRLTVV.